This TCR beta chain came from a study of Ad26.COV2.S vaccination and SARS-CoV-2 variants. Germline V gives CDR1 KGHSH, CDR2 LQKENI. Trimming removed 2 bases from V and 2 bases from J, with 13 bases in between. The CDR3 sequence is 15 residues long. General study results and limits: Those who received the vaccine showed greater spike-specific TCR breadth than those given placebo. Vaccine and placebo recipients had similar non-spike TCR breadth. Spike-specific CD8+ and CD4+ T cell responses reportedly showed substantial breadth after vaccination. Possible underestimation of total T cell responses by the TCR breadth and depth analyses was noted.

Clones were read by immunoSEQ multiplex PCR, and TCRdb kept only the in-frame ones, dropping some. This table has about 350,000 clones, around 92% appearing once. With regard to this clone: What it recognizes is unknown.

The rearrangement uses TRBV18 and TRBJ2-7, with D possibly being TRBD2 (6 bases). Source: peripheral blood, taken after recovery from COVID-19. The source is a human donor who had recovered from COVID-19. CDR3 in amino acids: CASSPRLEGPYEQYF. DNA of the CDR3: TGTGCCAGCTCACCAAGGTTGGAGGGCCCCTACGAGCAGTACTTC. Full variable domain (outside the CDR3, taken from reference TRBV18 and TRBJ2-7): NAGVMQNPRHLVRRRGQEARLRCSPMKGHSHVYWYRQLPEEGLKFMVYLQKENIIDESGMPKERFSAEFPKEGPSILRIQQVVRGDSAAYFCASSPRLEGPYEQYFGPGTRLTVT.